Listed here are 24 T cell receptor beta chains from one sample, sequenced in a study of CD8 T cells in Susac syndrome. Random hexamers were used to reverse transcribe roughly 0.45 to 1 ug of RNA. TCRdb redid the calling of the immunoSEQ multiplex PCR reads with MiXCR, one entry per CDR3 protein. The sample lists roughly 190,000 distinct CDR3 sequences, almost 96% occurring once. Sequenced: CD4+ T cells from PBMCs. Receptors were obtained from a human donor with Susac syndrome.

This chain joins TRBV20-1 and TRBJ2-3; a possible D gene is TRBD2 (6 bases). Trimming stripped 0 bases from V and 2 bases from J, with 12 bases between. CDR3 size: 15 residues. Germline V CDR1 and CDR2: DFQATT, SNEGSKA (reference sequence). In DNA form, the CDR3 reads TGCAGTGCTAGAGATCCCAGGGACTTCACAGATACGCAGTATTTT. It is translated as CSARDPRDFTDTQYF.

The chain carries TRBV14 and TRBJ1-6, with TRBD1 identical over 7 bases. This CDR3 contains 15 residues. V lost 6 bases, J lost 6 bases, and 8 bases stayed unmatched. Germline V gives CDR1 SGHDN, CDR2 FVKESK. CDR3 in DNA: TGTGCCAGCAGGGTGACGACAGGGCCTAATTCACCCCTCCACTTT. Amino acids: CASRVTTGPNSPLHF.

The chain has TRBV12-3 or TRBV12-4 and TRBJ2-5; 10 nucleotides line up with TRBD2. Trimming removed 5 bases from V and 7 bases from J; junction bases left unmatched: 13. CDR3 length: 16 residues. The chain's CDR3 is CASSPRASGGLVTQYF. The DNA for the CDR3 is TGTGCCAGCAGTCCCCGCGCTAGCGGGGGCTTGGTGACCCAGTACTTC.

The chain uses TRBV6-2 or TRBV6-3 and TRBJ1-5; D ambiguous. Germline lookup yields CDR1 MNHEY and CDR2 SVGEGT. This CDR3 comprises 14 residues. V shed 2 bases and J shed 0 bases, with 5 bases lying between them. The CDR3 nucleotides are TGTGCCAGCAGTTACGTGTCTAGCAATCAGCCCCAGCATTTT. Amino acids: CASSYVSSNQPQHF.

V gene TRBV29-1 combines with J gene TRBJ2-7, with 8 bases that match TRBD1. The V segment lost 3 bases and the J segment 3 bases; nucleotides outside the gene matches: 10. The CDR3 has 15 amino acids. Germline values: CDR1 SQVTM, CDR2 ANQGSEA. CDR3 nucleotides: TGCAGCGTTGAGGGCCGAGGACAGGGTAACTACGAGCAGTACTTC. It codes for CSVEGRGQGNYEQYF.

The rearrangement links TRBV3-1 to TRBJ2-7; 10 bases fit TRBD1. Germline V gene lookup returns CDR1 LGHDT and CDR2 YNNKEL (reference sequence). This CDR3 contains 17 residues. Unmatched junction bases numbered 13, after V lost 1 base and J lost 7 bases. The CDR3 spells CASSQARFDRGPREQYF. CDR3 sequence (DNA): TGTGCCAGCAGCCAAGCCAGGTTCGACAGGGGGCCTCGGGAGCAGTACTTC.

The rearrangement uses TRBV18 and TRBJ2-7; D is possibly TRBD1 or TRBD2 (7 bases each). The CDR3 contains 16 residues. V lost 6 bases to trimming and J lost 3 bases, with 21 bases between them. CDR1 is KGHSH, CDR2 LQKENI, per germline. CDR3 in DNA: TGTGCCAGCTCCGCGGGGGCGGGGGACAGCTACTACGAGCAGTACTTC. Protein sequence: CASSAGAGDSYYEQYF. The whole variable domain, filled in from reference TRBV18 and TRBJ2-7, reads NAGVMQNPRHLVRRRGQEARLRCSPMKGHSHVYWYRQLPEEGLKFMVYLQKENIIDESGMPKERFSAEFPKEGPSILRIQQVVRGDSAAYFCASSAGAGDSYYEQYFGPGTRLTVT.

The chain joins TRBV5-1 to TRBJ2-1; TRBD2 aligns across 10 bases. This CDR3 spans 15 amino acids. Germline V gene data show CDR1 as SGHRS and CDR2 as YFSETQ. J was trimmed by 4 bases and V by 4 bases; bases with no gene match: 5. The CDR3 bases are TGCGCCAGCAGCACCAGCGGGGGGGAATACAATGAGCAGTTCTTC. Translated, it gives CASSTSGGEYNEQFF.

The rearrangement links TRBV5-6 to TRBJ1-5, with D possibly TRBD1 on 6 matching bases. This CDR3 has 15 amino acids. Between the trimmed V and J ends, which lost 2 bases and 2 bases, there was a span of 11 bases. Looked up from germline, CDR1 is SGHDT and CDR2 is YYEEEE. Written as DNA, the CDR3 is TGTGCCAGCAGCTTCAGGGGAGGAGGCAATCAGCCCCAGCATTTT. As protein: CASSFRGGGNQPQHF.

This sequence joins TRBV30 and TRBJ2-7; 7 bases align to TRBD1. V shed 4 bases, J shed 3 bases, and the junction held 3 bases outside the gene matches. The CDR3 contains 12 residues. Germline V lookup: CDR1 GTSNPN, CDR2 SVGIG (reference sequence). The CDR3 reads CAWKRDSYEQYF. CDR3 in DNA: TGTGCCTGGAAAAGGGACAGCTACGAGCAGTACTTC.

The chain is built from TRBV12-3 or TRBV12-4 and TRBJ2-1; a weak D match, TRBD2 (5 bases). Trimming pared 2 bases from V and 1 base from J, leaving 9 bases between. The CDR3 is 15 amino acids. CDR3 bases: TGTGCCAGCAGTTTACTCCGCGGGTCCTACAATGAGCAGTTCTTC. Protein: CASSLLRGSYNEQFF.

The V call is TRBV20-1, the J call TRBJ2-2; 10 bases line up with TRBD2. This CDR3 has 18 residues. Looked up from germline, CDR1 is DFQATT and CDR2 is SNEGSKA (reference sequence). Unmatched junction bases numbered 12, after V lost 5 bases and J lost 0 bases. The CDR3 DNA reads as TGCAGTGCTCGGCTGGAGCGGGGGGGCTCCGCGAACACCGGGGAGCTGTTTTTT. This encodes CSARLERGGSANTGELFF.

This chain joins TRBV20-1 and TRBJ2-3; possibly TRBD2 for D (7 bases). Trimming stripped 6 bases from V and 1 base from J, with 17 bases between. The length of the CDR3 is 15 residues. CDR1 is DFQATT, CDR2 SNEGSKA, per germline (reference sequence). CDR3 region: CSAKDGGGRTDTQYF. The CDR3 DNA sequence: TGCAGTGCCAAGGATGGGGGGGGCCGCACAGATACGCAGTATTTT.

The chain has TRBV5-5 and TRBJ2-1; D unclear. The germline CDR1 and CDR2 sequences are SGHKS and YYEKEE (reference sequence). V dropped 2 bases and J dropped 0 bases, with 9 bases sitting between them. This CDR3 comprises 15 residues. In DNA form, the CDR3 reads TGTGCCAGCAGCTTCCTCCACAGCTCCTACAATGAGCAGTTCTTC. It specifies CASSFLHSSYNEQFF.

V usage is TRBV7-2 and J usage is TRBJ2-3; 8 positions match TRBD2. The germline CDR1 and CDR2 sequences are SGHTA and FQGNSA. Germline trimming cut 7 bases from V and 0 bases from J; bases unmatched to any gene: 6. This CDR3 is 15 amino acids long. The CDR3 here is CASTASGSSTDTQYF. CDR3 bases: TGTGCCAGCACCGCTAGCGGGTCTAGCACAGATACGCAGTATTTT.

The V gene is TRBV7-2, the J gene TRBJ2-3; D call uncertain. The germline V gene has CDR1 SGHTA and CDR2 FQGNSA. The CDR3 extends over 12 amino acids. V was clipped by 4 bases and J by 6 bases, with 8 bases between them. DNA of the CDR3: TGTGCCAGCAGCTCCCCTCCTGATACGCAGTATTTT. This translates into CASSSPPDTQYF.

The gene calls are TRBV12-3 or TRBV12-4 and TRBJ1-5; no reliable D call. V was pared by 5 bases and J by 5 bases, with 7 bases between. The CDR3 totals 12 residues. CDR3 in amino acids: CASSPGHQPQHF. The CDR3 nucleotides read TGTGCCAGCAGTCCCGGACATCAGCCCCAGCATTTT.

V gene TRBV20-1 combines with J gene TRBJ2-5, with a tentative D call TRBD2 (7 bases). V was trimmed by 7 bases and J by 4 bases, leaving 22 bases between them. This CDR3 is 15 amino acids long. Germline assignment: CDR1 DFQATT and CDR2 SNEGSKA (reference sequence). CDR3 nucleotide sequence: TGCAGTGGTACTGGGGGGGCCGGGGTAGGAGAGACCCAGTACTTC. Residues: CSGTGGAGVGETQYF.

In this sample, this clonotype turned up once. The chain joins TRBV24-1 to TRBJ1-5; 9 positions match TRBD1. Per the germline V gene, CDR1 is KGHDR and CDR2 is SFDVKD. The CDR3 has 14 residues. J gave up 5 bases and V 9 bases, and 7 bases lay outside the gene matches. CDR3 sequence reads: CATEDRGIDQPQHF. In DNA, the CDR3 is TGTGCCACCGAAGACAGGGGGATAGATCAGCCCCAGCATTTT.

A single count supports this clonotype. In nucleotides, the CDR3 is TGTGCCAGCACGCGTACGGGGATCCGCCTCGAGCAGTACTTC. It translates to CASTRTGIRLEQYF. The chain joins TRBV6-2 or TRBV6-3 to TRBJ2-7; a weak D match, TRBD2 (5 bases). V lost 7 bases, J lost 6 bases, and 19 bases lay in between. CDR3 length: 14 amino acids. The germline V gene has CDR1 MNHEY and CDR2 SVGEGT.

The genes are TRBV2 and TRBJ2-7, with no clear D. The germline V and J ends were trimmed by 5 bases and 1 base, with 18 bases remaining between them. This CDR3 comprises 16 residues. CDR1 SNHLY and CDR2 FYNNEI come from the germline V gene. Written as DNA, the CDR3 is TGTGCCAGCAGTCCACGCTCGGTCGTGGAATCCTACGAGCAGTACTTC. This sequence encodes CASSPRSVVESYEQYF.

The chain recombines TRBV3-1 with TRBJ2-2, with D unresolved. V was clipped by 5 bases and J by 2 bases, with 9 bases between them. The CDR3 consists of 14 residues. Germline assignment: CDR1 LGHDT and CDR2 YNNKEL (reference sequence). CDR3 DNA: TGTGCCAGCAGCAGATCAAGCAACACCGGGGAGCTGTTTTTT. This translates into CASSRSSNTGELFF. The full variable domain, with the rest looked up from reference TRBV3-1 and TRBJ2-2, is DTAVSQTPKYLVTQMGNDKSIKCEQNLGHDTMYWYKQDSKKFLKIMFSYNNKELIINETVPNRFSPKSPDKAHLNLHINSLELGDSAVYFCASSRSSNTGELFFGEGSRLTVL.

The chain is built from TRBV4-1 and TRBJ2-7; 8 bases map to TRBD1. In germline, CDR1 is MGHRA, CDR2 YSYEKL. J lost 4 bases, V lost 0 bases, and 5 bases had no gene match. CDR3 length: 15 amino acids. As DNA, the CDR3 is TGCGCCAGCAGCCAAGACCTTAACAGGGGGTACGAGCAGTACTTC. Translating it yields CASSQDLNRGYEQYF.

This clonotype was seen only a few times. The gene calls are TRBV19 and TRBJ2-7, with D tentatively TRBD1 or TRBD2 (5 bases each). Germline V gene lookup returns CDR1 LNHDA and CDR2 SQIVND (reference sequence). The CDR3 consists of 13 residues. V was cut by 6 bases and J by 3 bases, with 12 bases left in between. Written as DNA, the CDR3 is TGTGCCAGTAGCCGGGACCCGATCTACGAGCAGTACTTC. Amino acid sequence: CASSRDPIYEQYF.